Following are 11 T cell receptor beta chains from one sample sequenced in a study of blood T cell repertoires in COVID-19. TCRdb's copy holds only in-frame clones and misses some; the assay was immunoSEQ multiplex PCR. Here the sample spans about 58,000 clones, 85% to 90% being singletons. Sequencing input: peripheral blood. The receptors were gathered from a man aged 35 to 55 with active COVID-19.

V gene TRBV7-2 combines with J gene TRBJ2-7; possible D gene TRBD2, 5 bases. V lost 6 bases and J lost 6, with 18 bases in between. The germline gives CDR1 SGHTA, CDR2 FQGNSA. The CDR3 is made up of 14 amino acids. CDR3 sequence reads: CASSFGAGSGEQYF. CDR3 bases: TGTGCCAGCAGTTTCGGCGCGGGTTCCGGCGAGCAGTACTTC.

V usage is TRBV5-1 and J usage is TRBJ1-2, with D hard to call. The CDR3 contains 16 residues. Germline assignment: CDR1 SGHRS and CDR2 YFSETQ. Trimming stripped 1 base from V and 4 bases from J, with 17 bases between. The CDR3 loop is CASSLLSAPLAYGYTF. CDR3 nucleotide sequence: TGCGCCAGCAGCTTGCTGTCGGCCCCTTTAGCCTATGGCTACACCTTC.

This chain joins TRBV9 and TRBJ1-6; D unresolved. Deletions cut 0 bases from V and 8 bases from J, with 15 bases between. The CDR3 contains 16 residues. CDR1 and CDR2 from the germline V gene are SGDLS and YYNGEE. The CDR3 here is CASSVVGRPLDSPLHF. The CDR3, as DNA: TGTGCCAGCAGCGTAGTTGGCAGGCCCCTCGATTCACCCCTCCACTTT.

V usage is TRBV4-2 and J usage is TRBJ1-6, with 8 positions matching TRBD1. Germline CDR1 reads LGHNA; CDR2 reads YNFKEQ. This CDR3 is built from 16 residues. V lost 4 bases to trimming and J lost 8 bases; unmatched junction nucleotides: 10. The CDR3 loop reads CASSLGTGLTDSPLHF. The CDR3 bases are TGTGCCAGCAGCCTCGGGACAGGTTTAACGGATTCACCCCTCCACTTT.

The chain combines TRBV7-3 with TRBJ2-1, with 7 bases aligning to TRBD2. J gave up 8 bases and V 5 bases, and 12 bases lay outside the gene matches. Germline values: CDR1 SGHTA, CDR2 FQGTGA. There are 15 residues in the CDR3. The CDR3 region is CASSREGREWDEQFF. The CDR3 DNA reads TGTGCCAGCAGCAGGGAGGGGCGGGAGTGGGATGAGCAGTTCTTC.

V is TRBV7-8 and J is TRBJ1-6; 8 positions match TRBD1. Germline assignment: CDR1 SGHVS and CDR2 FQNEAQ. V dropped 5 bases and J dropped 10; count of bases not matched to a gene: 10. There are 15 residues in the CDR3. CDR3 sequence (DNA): TGTGCCAGCAGCCTGCAGGGGACAGGCTACTCACCCCTCCACTTT. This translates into CASSLQGTGYSPLHF.

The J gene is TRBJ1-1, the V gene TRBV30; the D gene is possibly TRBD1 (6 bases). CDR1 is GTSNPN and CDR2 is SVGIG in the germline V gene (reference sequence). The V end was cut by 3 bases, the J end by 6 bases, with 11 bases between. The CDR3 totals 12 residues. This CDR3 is CAWRGGAAEAFF. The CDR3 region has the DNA TGTGCCTGGAGAGGGGGGGCAGCTGAAGCTTTCTTT. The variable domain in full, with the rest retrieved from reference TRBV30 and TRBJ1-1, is SQTIHQWPATLVQPVGSPLSLECTVEGTSNPNLYWYRQAAGRGLQLLFYSVGIGQISSEVPQNLSASRPQDRQFILSSKKLLLSDSGFYLCAWRGGAAEAFFGQGTRLTVV.

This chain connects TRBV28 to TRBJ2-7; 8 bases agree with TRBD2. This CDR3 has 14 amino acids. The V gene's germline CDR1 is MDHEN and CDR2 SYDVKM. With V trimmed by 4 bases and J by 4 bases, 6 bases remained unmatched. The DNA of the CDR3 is TGTGCCAGCAGTTCCCTAGCGGGTCCTTACGAGCAGTACTTC. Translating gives CASSSLAGPYEQYF. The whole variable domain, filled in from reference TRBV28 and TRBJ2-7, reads DVKVTQSSRYLVKRTGEKVFLECVQDMDHENMFWYRQDPGLGLRLIYFSYDVKMKEKGDIPEGYSVSREKKERFSLILESASTNQTSMYLCASSSLAGPYEQYFGPGTRLTVT.

DNA of the CDR3: TGCGCCAGCAGCCCCCGCTTAGGCCCAGCCAGCGGGACAAATGAGCAGTTCTTC. It is translated as CASSPRLGPASGTNEQFF. The rearrangement joins TRBV4-1 to TRBJ2-1; D is perhaps TRBD2 (7 bases). Trimming shortened V by 4 bases and J by 7 bases, and 26 bases separated the two germline ends. In germline, CDR1 is MGHRA, CDR2 YSYEKL. The CDR3 has 18 residues.

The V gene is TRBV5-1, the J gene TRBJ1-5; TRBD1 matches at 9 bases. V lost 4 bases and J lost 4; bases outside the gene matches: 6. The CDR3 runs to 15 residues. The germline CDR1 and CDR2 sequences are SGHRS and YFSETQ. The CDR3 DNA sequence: TGCGCCAGCAGCGAGGGACAGGGAAGTAATCAGCCCCAGCATTTT. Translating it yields CASSEGQGSNQPQHF.

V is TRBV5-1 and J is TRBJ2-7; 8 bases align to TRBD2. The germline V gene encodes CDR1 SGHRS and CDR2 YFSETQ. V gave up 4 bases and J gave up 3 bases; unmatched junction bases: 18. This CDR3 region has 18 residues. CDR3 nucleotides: TGCGCCAGCAGCCCCACCCCGTTTTTAGCGGGGCAGTTCTACGAGCAGTACTTC. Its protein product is CASSPTPFLAGQFYEQYF.